The next 19 T cell receptor beta chains were all read from a single sample in a study of chemoradiotherapy in HPV16-positive cancers. The table came from immunoSEQ multiplex PCR; TCRdb's copy has only in-frame clones and leaves some out. This table holds 25,000 to 35,000 clones, approximately 89% found once. Sequencing was performed on blood, taken from a patient who underwent chemoradiotherapy. These receptors all come from a human donor with HPV-associated anogenital cancer.

J is TRBJ1-4 and V is TRBV6-5, with D unclear. V gave up 0 bases and J gave up 8 bases, with 13 bases separating them. Germline CDR1 reads MNHEY; CDR2 reads SVGAGI. The CDR3 is 15 residues long. The CDR3 spells CASSYSTGFEEKLFF. The CDR3 nucleotides read TGTGCCAGCAGTTACTCAACGGGGTTTGAGGAAAAACTGTTTTTT.

The gene calls are TRBV9 and TRBJ1-1; a weak D match, TRBD1 (6 bases). The CDR3 contains 15 residues. CDR1 and CDR2 (germline): SGDLS, YYNGEE. Trimming shortened V by 2 bases and J by 0 bases, and 11 bases separated the two germline ends. CDR3 protein: CASSVSGTLNTEAFF. Here the CDR3 DNA reads TGTGCCAGCAGCGTTTCCGGGACACTGAACACTGAAGCTTTCTTT.

The chain recombines TRBV13 with TRBJ1-1, with unresolved D. This CDR3 is 17 amino acids long. V was shortened by 5 bases and J by 0 bases, with 19 bases between the two germline ends. The germline gives CDR1 PRHDT, CDR2 FYEKMQ (reference sequence). The CDR3 DNA sequence: TGTGCCAGCAGCCTACAACAGATCTCGGGGTTGAACACTGAAGCTTTCTTT. Translated: CASSLQQISGLNTEAFF.

The V and J genes are TRBV30 and TRBJ1-2; possibly TRBD1 for D (6 bases). Germline loops: CDR1 GTSNPN, CDR2 SVGIG (reference sequence). The CDR3 length is 12 residues. Trimming removed 5 bases from V and 5 bases from J, with 12 bases in between. The CDR3 DNA follows: TGTGCCTGGGGGAGGGGGGCATATGGCTACACCTTC. It codes for CAWGRGAYGYTF.

The chain has TRBV27 and TRBJ2-1; 10 nucleotides align to TRBD2. V was clipped by 2 bases and J by 9 bases; unmatched bases: 10. This CDR3 is 16 amino acids long. Germline V gene data show CDR1 as MNHEY and CDR2 as SMNVEV (reference sequence). The CDR3 DNA reads TGTGCCAGCAGTTTAGGCCTAGCGGGAGTGTATGGTGAGCAGTTCTTC. Encoded protein: CASSLGLAGVYGEQFF.

The rearrangement uses TRBV10-2 and TRBJ1-1, with D maybe TRBD1 (6 bases). This CDR3 region has 14 residues. With 8 bases removed from V and 5 bases from J, the gap between germline ends came to 18 bases. CDR1 and CDR2 from the germline V gene are WSHSY and SAAADI. CDR3 loop: CASASGGYGTEAFF. In DNA, the CDR3 is TGCGCCAGCGCTTCGGGGGGCTACGGGACTGAAGCTTTCTTT.

As concerns this clone: One end of the junction varies from germline; a read error may be responsible. This chain links TRBV5-6 with TRBJ1-5, with D hard to call. The CDR3 spans 12 residues. Per the germline V gene, CDR1 is SGHDT and CDR2 is YYEEEE. The CDR3 is CVSSRGRQPQHF. The CDR3 DNA is TGTGTCAGCAGCCGTGGGCGGCAGCCCCAGCATTTT.

The rearrangement uses TRBV6-5 and TRBJ1-1; D gene ambiguous. CDR1 MNHEY and CDR2 SVGAGI come from the germline V gene. V was shortened by 3 bases and J by 0 bases, with 11 bases between the two germline ends. The CDR3 covers 15 residues. The CDR3 sequence: CASSYVGRVNTEAFF. CDR3 DNA sequence: TGTGCCAGCAGTTATGTGGGGAGAGTGAACACTGAAGCTTTCTTT.

This clone was counted a single time. The chain has TRBV6-1 and TRBJ1-5, with 7 bases lining up with TRBD1. Germline CDR1 is MNHNS and CDR2 is SASEGT. J was trimmed by 6 bases and V by 7 bases; bases with no gene match: 12. The CDR3 is made up of 15 amino acids. CDR3 in amino acids: CASILTGDWRQPQHF. As DNA, the CDR3 is TGTGCCAGCATCTTAACAGGGGATTGGCGTCAGCCCCAGCATTTT.

The V gene is TRBV4-1, the J gene TRBJ1-2; D remains ambiguous. In germline, CDR1 is MGHRA, CDR2 YSYEKL. V was shortened by 0 bases and J by 8 bases, with 16 bases between the two germline ends. This CDR3 region has 15 residues. The CDR3 loop reads CASSQEVRYLGGYTF. As DNA, the CDR3 is TGCGCCAGCAGCCAAGAGGTCAGATATCTCGGGGGCTACACCTTC.

This chain connects TRBV2 to TRBJ1-6; 8 nucleotides match TRBD1. Germline CDR1 reads SNHLY; CDR2 reads FYNNEI. This CDR3 is built from 15 residues. The junction had 10 bases not matched to a gene; V was cut back by 6 bases and J by 9 bases. The CDR3 DNA is TGTGCCAGCAGGCCACAGACAGGGGTTGGTTCACCCCTCCACTTT. Amino acids: CASRPQTGVGSPLHF.

By its share, this clone is medium-sized (0.01 to 0.1%). V is TRBV10-3 and J is TRBJ1-5; D call uncertain. The CDR3 loop spans 14 amino acids. The germline V gene encodes CDR1 ENHRY and CDR2 SYGVKD. V was shortened by 10 bases and J by 4 bases, with 17 bases between the two germline ends. The CDR3 DNA is TGTGCCACCGACACAAGAGATAGTAATCAGCCCCAGCATTTT. This sequence encodes CATDTRDSNQPQHF.

Written as DNA, the CDR3 is TGTGCCAGCAGCATGGGACAGGGTGTGGGCTACGAGCAGTACTTC. It specifies CASSMGQGVGYEQYF. This rearrangement joins TRBV27 to TRBJ2-7, with TRBD1 identical over 9 bases. CDR3 length: 15 residues. The germline V gene has CDR1 MNHEY and CDR2 SMNVEV (reference sequence). The V and J ends lost 6 bases and 3 bases, in that order; junction bases with no gene match: 9.

This clone was detected only a few times. The DNA for the CDR3 is TGTGCCGCGGCCCGCTCGCGGGGGGCCGACAATGAGCAGTTCTTC. Its protein product is CAAARSRGADNEQFF. This chain uses TRBV2 with TRBJ2-1; 8 bases are a match to TRBD2. In germline, CDR1 is SNHLY, CDR2 FYNNEI. This CDR3 region has 15 residues. J lost 5 bases, V lost 11 bases, and 14 bases had no gene match.

V gene TRBV6-5 combines with J gene TRBJ2-7; D unresolved. Looked up from germline, CDR1 is MNHEY and CDR2 is SVGAGI. The germline V and J ends were trimmed by 2 bases and 5 bases, with 10 bases remaining between them. This CDR3 is built from 13 residues. Here the CDR3 reads CASSYGLGNEQYF. The CDR3 DNA reads TGTGCCAGCAGTTACGGCCTGGGGAACGAGCAGTACTTC.

CDR3 residues: CASRGSAGGNYGYTF. In nucleotides, the CDR3 is TGCGCCAGCAGAGGTTCTGCGGGGGGTAACTATGGCTACACCTTC. The V and J genes are TRBV5-1 and TRBJ1-2; tentatively, D is TRBD1 (5 bases). V shed 5 bases and J shed 1 base, with 15 bases lying between them. The CDR3 totals 15 residues. CDR1 is SGHRS and CDR2 is YFSETQ in the germline V gene. Supplemented by reference TRBV5-1 and TRBJ1-2, the full variable domain reads KAGVTQTPRYLIKTRGQQVTLSCSPISGHRSVSWYQQTPGQGLQFLFEYFSETQRNKGNFPGRFSGRQFSNSRSEMNVSTLELGDSALYLCASRGSAGGNYGYTFGSGTRLTVV.

This clone was seen once. V and J are TRBV7-3 and TRBJ2-1; 12 bases match TRBD2. V lost 4 bases and J lost 4; bases outside the gene matches: 2. The germline V gene encodes CDR1 SGHTA and CDR2 FQGTGA. This CDR3 comprises 15 residues. Here the CDR3 reads CASSSTSGGYNEQFF. CDR3 DNA sequence: TGTGCCAGCAGCTCCACTAGCGGGGGGTACAATGAGCAGTTCTTC.

The chain is built from TRBV9 and TRBJ1-4; D not certain. CDR1 is SGDLS and CDR2 is YYNGEE in the germline V gene. The CDR3 is 15 residues long. Trimming removed 2 bases at V and 0 bases at J, with 8 bases between. The chain's CDR3 is CASSVGRTTNEKLFF. CDR3 nucleotide sequence: TGTGCCAGCAGCGTGGGGAGGACAACTAATGAAAAACTGTTTTTT.

V usage is TRBV4-1 and J usage is TRBJ2-2; 8 nucleotides line up with TRBD1. After removal of 4 bases from V and 5 bases from J, the junction contained 6 bases not matched to a gene. CDR3 length equals 15 residues. Germline V gene data show CDR1 as MGHRA and CDR2 as YSYEKL. The CDR3: CASSLDRGVTGELFF. CDR3 bases: TGCGCCAGCAGCCTAGACAGGGGAGTTACCGGGGAGCTGTTTTTT.